Below, 29 T cell receptor beta chains from the same sample are listed, as sequenced in a study of T-cell reconstitution after alpha-beta-depleted transplantation in children. Unique molecular identifiers were incorporated when the TCRbeta library was constructed. TCRdb ran MiXCR on the PCR reads and lists one entry per CDR3 protein. The profile shows just over 950,000 distinct CDR3 sequences, roughly 31% of them singletons. Sequences were derived from PBMCs, mostly from graft donor cells, sampled 360 days after TCRalphabeta/CD19-depleted stem cell transplant. The source of these receptors is a boy under two years old who had a stem cell transplant for SCID, so the T cells may come from the graft donor.

The chain employs TRBV6-7 and TRBJ2-7; 8 nucleotides match TRBD1. TRBV6-7 is sorted into the ORF group, with uncertain function. There are 15 residues in the CDR3. J gave up 2 bases and V 2 bases, and 5 bases lay outside the gene matches. The CDR3 bases are TGTGCCAGCAGTTACATGGACAGGGCCACCTACGAGCAGTACTTC. Translation gives CASSYMDRATYEQYF.

This clonotype was picked up a small number of times. This chain uses TRBV9 with TRBJ2-1; D gene uncertain. The CDR3 is 18 residues long. Germline V CDR1 and CDR2: SGDLS, YYNGEE. Trimming cost V 4 bases and J 4 bases, with 24 bases left between them. In DNA form, the CDR3 reads TGTGCCAGCAGCCCCGTAGGGAAGCAGCACCTCGTATACAATGAGCAGTTCTTC. It is translated as CASSPVGKQHLVYNEQFF.

In its sample, this clonotype was seen once. A far larger clone differs by one base, so this is likely a read error. The chain carries TRBV6-1 and TRBJ1-1; possibly TRBD1 for D (5 bases). CDR1 is MNHNS and CDR2 is SASEGT in the germline V gene. V lost 4 bases and J 2 bases, leaving 8 bases between the germline ends. The CDR3 has 13 amino acids. This CDR3 is CASSGQRNTEAFF. The CDR3 coding sequence is TGTGCCAGCAGTGGACAGAGAAACACTGAAGCTTTCTTT.

The chain uses TRBV14 and TRBJ2-7, with 7 nucleotides matching TRBD1. Germline assignment: CDR1 SGHDN and CDR2 FVKESK. The CDR3 runs to 15 residues. Losses at the gene ends were 9 bases for V and 7 bases for J; bases not matched to a gene: 18. This CDR3 is CASSSGTAPVEEQYF. Written as DNA, the CDR3 is TGTGCCAGTTCTTCCGGGACAGCCCCGGTAGAGGAGCAGTACTTC.

The gene calls are TRBV29-1 and TRBJ2-7; perhaps TRBD1 as D (5 bases). The CDR3 has 14 amino acids. Germline CDR1 reads SQVTM; CDR2 reads ANQGSEA. Trimming removed 1 base at V and 6 bases at J, with 16 bases between. The CDR3 reads CSVEAPWGRGEQYF. As DNA, the CDR3 is TGCAGCGTTGAAGCCCCCTGGGGAAGGGGCGAGCAGTACTTC.

Only a few counts were recorded for this clonotype. The chain is built from TRBV5-1 and TRBJ2-5; a weak D match, TRBD2 (5 bases). Trimming removed 4 bases at V and 1 base at J, with 8 bases between. CDR3 size: 13 residues. The germline CDR1 and CDR2 sequences are SGHRS and YFSETQ. Here the CDR3 DNA reads TGCGCCAGCAGCCGGCGGGCCCAAGAGACCCAGTACTTC. Amino acids: CASSRRAQETQYF.

This clonotype was observed a handful of times. The gene calls are TRBV4-1 and TRBJ2-3, with TRBD1 as a possible D gene (5 bases). Trimming removed 2 bases from V and 0 bases from J, with 9 bases in between. This CDR3 spans 15 amino acids. Germline V lookup: CDR1 MGHRA, CDR2 YSYEKL. CDR3 sequence: CASSQLKGSTDTQYF. In nucleotides, the CDR3 is TGCGCCAGCAGCCAACTCAAGGGGAGCACAGATACGCAGTATTTT.

The chain joins TRBV20-1 to TRBJ1-1; tentative D call: TRBD1 (5 bases). The germline gives CDR1 DFQATT, CDR2 SNEGSKA (reference sequence). CDR3 length equals 14 residues. V was trimmed by 6 bases and J by 6 bases, leaving 20 bases between them. In DNA form, the CDR3 reads TGCAGTGCCCCTCATTCGGTAGGGGCCCCTGAAGCTTTCTTT. This gives the protein CSAPHSVGAPEAFF.

The chain has TRBV19 and TRBJ2-6, with D possibly being TRBD1 (5 bases). The CDR3 is made up of 15 amino acids. The ends were cut back, 10 bases at V and 2 bases at J, with 15 bases in the middle. Per germline, CDR1 LNHDA and CDR2 SQIVND (reference sequence). The CDR3 DNA sequence: TGTGCCACCGCGGACATCCTCCCTGGGGCCAACGTCCTGACTTTC. Translated: CATADILPGANVLTF.

This clonotype was observed at least ten times. This rearrangement joins TRBV7-2 to TRBJ2-7; D is unresolved. V lost 5 bases, J lost 0 bases, and 8 bases lay in between. The CDR3 length is 13 residues. Germline CDR1 is SGHTA and CDR2 is FQGNSA. The CDR3 loop reads CASSPRPSYEQYF. CDR3 coding DNA: TGTGCCAGCAGCCCCCGCCCCTCCTACGAGCAGTACTTC.

This clonotype was recorded a few times. V gene TRBV12-3 or TRBV12-4 combines with J gene TRBJ2-7; D ambiguous. Trimming took 5 bases from V and 3 from J, leaving 11 bases between them. This CDR3 is 13 amino acids long. CDR3 residues: CASSPQPIYEQYF. For the CDR3, the DNA is TGTGCCAGCAGTCCCCAACCGATCTACGAGCAGTACTTC.

This clonotype was found a few times. This rearrangement joins TRBV9 to TRBJ2-3, with D possibly being TRBD2 (6 bases). The CDR3 runs to 16 residues. V lost 2 bases and J 7 bases, leaving 20 bases between the germline ends. Germline V CDR1 and CDR2: SGDLS, YYNGEE. The CDR3 reads CASSVLPSGLLNTQYF. The CDR3, as DNA: TGTGCCAGCAGCGTTCTCCCCTCGGGACTTCTGAATACGCAGTATTTT.

This clonotype was recorded only once. This chain links TRBV20-1 with TRBJ2-7; tentative D call: TRBD1 (6 bases). V dropped 2 bases and J dropped 4 bases, with 9 bases sitting between them. The CDR3 is 12 residues long. CDR1 and CDR2 (germline): DFQATT, SNEGSKA (reference sequence). CDR3 bases: TGCAGTGCTAGAAGGGGGACGTACGAGCAGTACTTC. Its protein is CSARRGTYEQYF.

V and J are TRBV15 and TRBJ2-3; no definite D call. This CDR3 has 15 amino acids. Between the trimmed V and J ends, which lost 3 bases and 2 bases, there was a span of 12 bases. Germline V lookup: CDR1 LNHNV, CDR2 YYDKDF (reference sequence). The CDR3 DNA sequence: TGTGCCACCAGCAGGTCCTGGGCTACCACAGATACGCAGTATTTT. Its protein product is CATSRSWATTDTQYF.

The chain is built from TRBV12-3 or TRBV12-4 and TRBJ2-2; perhaps TRBD1 as D (6 bases). Trimming shortened V by 8 bases and J by 6 bases, and 16 bases separated the two germline ends. This CDR3 is 14 amino acids long. The CDR3 sequence: CASPKGDNPGELFF. CDR3 coding DNA: TGTGCCAGCCCTAAGGGGGACAATCCCGGGGAGCTGTTTTTT.

There are a few counts of this clonotype. The J gene is TRBJ1-6, the V gene TRBV20-1; D perhaps matches TRBD1 (6 bases). V lost 4 bases and J lost 7, with 14 bases in between. Germline V lookup: CDR1 DFQATT, CDR2 SNEGSKA (reference sequence). This CDR3 region has 14 residues. The CDR3 loop reads CSAKSGVTNSPLHF. CDR3 DNA: TGCAGTGCTAAATCAGGGGTTACGAATTCACCCCTCCACTTT.

The genes are TRBV10-2 and TRBJ1-1, with D unresolved. Germline V lookup: CDR1 WSHSY, CDR2 SAAADI. V shed 5 bases and J shed 6 bases, with 7 bases lying between them. The CDR3 runs to 11 residues. CDR3 amino acids: CASSRMAEAFF. The CDR3 DNA is TGCGCCAGCAGTCGAATGGCTGAAGCTTTCTTT.

A single count supports this clonotype. This sequence joins TRBV25-1 and TRBJ2-5, with TRBD1 identical over 8 bases. CDR1 MGHDK and CDR2 SYGVNS come from the germline V gene. V was clipped by 4 bases and J by 5 bases; unmatched bases: 12. The CDR3 has 16 residues. The DNA for the CDR3 is TGTGCCAGCAGTGCTGGGTTTCAGGGGGCTGGGGAGACCCAGTACTTC. Its protein product is CASSAGFQGAGETQYF.

This chain connects TRBV5-1 to TRBJ2-5; D possibly uses TRBD1 or TRBD2 (5 bases each). Germline V gives CDR1 SGHRS, CDR2 YFSETQ. The V end was cut by 3 bases, the J end by 0 bases, with 9 bases between. This CDR3 region has 14 residues. The CDR3 DNA sequence: TGCGCCAGCAGCTCCGAGGGGTACCAAGAGACCCAGTACTTC. Amino acid sequence: CASSSEGYQETQYF.

This chain joins TRBV20-1 and TRBJ1-2; D gene ambiguous. In germline, CDR1 is DFQATT, CDR2 SNEGSKA (reference sequence). The V end lost 6 bases, the J end lost 3 bases, and 8 bases lay between the germline ends. This CDR3 is 11 amino acids long. CDR3 region: CSAPRDYGYTF. The CDR3 DNA sequence: TGCAGTGCCCCTAGGGACTATGGCTACACCTTC.

Only a few counts were recorded for this clonotype. The V gene is TRBV29-1, the J gene TRBJ2-7; D may be TRBD1 or TRBD2 (5 bases each). CDR1 is SQVTM and CDR2 is ANQGSEA in the germline V gene. The CDR3 loop spans 11 amino acids. Trimming shortened V by 4 bases and J by 6 bases, and 10 bases separated the two germline ends. CDR3 sequence reads: CSVAYGAEQYF. In DNA, the CDR3 is TGCAGCGTTGCTTACGGGGCCGAGCAGTACTTC.

This clonotype was observed a handful of times. The gene calls are TRBV4-2 and TRBJ2-4; D is undetermined. This CDR3 contains 14 residues. Trimming shortened V by 1 base and J by 8 bases, and 12 bases separated the two germline ends. Germline assignment: CDR1 LGHNA and CDR2 YNFKEQ. The CDR3, as DNA: TGTGCCAGCAGCCAAGGGAGACGGGCGGACATTCAGTACTTC. Translating gives CASSQGRRADIQYF.

J is TRBJ1-2 and V is TRBV12-3 or TRBV12-4; perhaps TRBD1 as D (6 bases). This CDR3 is 14 amino acids long. V gave up 1 base and J gave up 4 bases, with 10 bases separating them. The CDR3 reads CASSLVGGPYGYTF. The DNA for the CDR3 is TGTGCCAGCAGTTTAGTCGGGGGCCCCTATGGCTACACCTTC.

This sequence joins TRBV5-1 and TRBJ2-2, with 7 nucleotides matching TRBD2. This CDR3 spans 15 amino acids. The V and J ends lost 4 bases and 6 bases, in that order; junction bases with no gene match: 9. The V gene's germline CDR1 is SGHRS and CDR2 YFSETQ. As DNA, the CDR3 is TGCGCCAGCAGCCCGTGGGTGAGCGGGGCCGGGGAGCTGTTTTTT. This translates into CASSPWVSGAGELFF.

In its sample, this clonotype was seen a few times. V and J are TRBV5-1 and TRBJ2-3; D is unresolved. The V end lost 1 base, the J end lost 2 bases, and 11 bases lay between the germline ends. The CDR3 consists of 15 residues. The germline CDR1 and CDR2 sequences are SGHRS and YFSETQ. The CDR3 DNA is TGCGCCAGCAGCTTGTCCACCTTCAACACAGATACGCAGTATTTT. This encodes CASSLSTFNTDTQYF.

This clonotype was detected only a few times. This chain links TRBV5-5 with TRBJ1-1; D is undetermined. CDR3 length: 15 amino acids. The germline V gene has CDR1 SGHKS and CDR2 YYEKEE (reference sequence). Trimming pared 2 bases from V and 1 base from J, leaving 12 bases between. CDR3 in DNA: TGTGCCAGCAGCTTCCCGCGGCGGTCGAACACTGAAGCTTTCTTT. It is translated as CASSFPRRSNTEAFF.

This rearrangement joins TRBV5-1 to TRBJ2-1; 9 bases agree with TRBD2. Looked up from germline, CDR1 is SGHRS and CDR2 is YFSETQ. V shed 0 bases and J 9 bases; nucleotides not matched to a gene: 7. The CDR3 has 15 amino acids. The CDR3 region is CASSLGLAVSSEQFF. The CDR3 bases are TGCGCCAGCAGCTTGGGACTAGCGGTCTCTAGTGAGCAGTTCTTC.

CDR3 protein: CASRDPENTEAFF. The CDR3 nucleotides read TGCGCCAGCAGGGACCCCGAGAACACTGAAGCTTTCTTT. V is TRBV10-2 and J is TRBJ1-1; D not certain. The CDR3 is 13 amino acids. Between the trimmed V and J ends, which lost 6 bases and 1 base, there was a span of 9 bases. Germline V CDR1 and CDR2: WSHSY, SAAADI.

The genes are TRBV5-1 and TRBJ1-1; possibly TRBD1 for D (6 bases). This CDR3 region has 15 residues. Germline assignment: CDR1 SGHRS and CDR2 YFSETQ. V lost 1 base and J 4 bases, leaving 14 bases between the germline ends. CDR3 DNA: TGCGCCAGCAGCTTGAGTGGGGCAGGGGTCACTGAAGCTTTCTTT. It encodes CASSLSGAGVTEAFF.